This passage covers 7 T cell receptor beta chains from one sample sequenced in a study of cytomegalovirus exposure and HLA in healthy donors. Use of 60 Vbeta and 13 Jbeta primers characterized the PCR. Only in-frame clones appear in the TCRdb table, and some are missing; sequencing was by immunoSEQ multiplex PCR. The sample carries fewer than 150,000 clones, around 81% recorded once. The material sequenced was PBMCs. Every receptor here comes from a man aged 35-49 years in good health and CMV-seropositive.

The chain has TRBV20-1 and TRBJ1-1; D ambiguous. CDR3 length: 11 amino acids. CDR1 and CDR2 from the germline V gene are DFQATT and SNEGSKA (reference sequence). Trimming removed 5 bases at V and 7 bases at J, with 11 bases between. CDR3: CSASQHSEAFF. CDR3 nucleotide sequence: TGCAGTGCTTCACAGCACAGTGAAGCTTTCTTT.

This chain uses TRBV6-1 with TRBJ2-7; D possibly corresponds to TRBD2 (6 bases). Per the germline V gene, CDR1 is MNHNS and CDR2 is SASEGT. The CDR3 is 12 amino acids. The V and J ends lost 7 bases and 6 bases respectively, with 13 bases between them. The CDR3 reads CASMGLGGEQYF. The CDR3, as DNA: TGTGCCAGCATGGGCCTGGGGGGCGAGCAGTACTTC.

The chain carries TRBV20-1 and TRBJ2-7, with 7 bases matching TRBD2. After removal of 6 bases from V and 9 bases from J, the junction contained 5 bases not matched to a gene. The CDR3 is 10 amino acids. CDR1 and CDR2 from the germline V gene are DFQATT and SNEGSKA (reference sequence). CDR3 amino acids: CSALSGAQYF. The DNA of the CDR3 is TGCAGTGCCCTGAGCGGGGCGCAGTACTTC.

This chain uses TRBV7-6 with TRBJ2-6; D ambiguous. CDR3 length: 15 residues. Trimming removed 5 bases at V and 0 bases at J, with 8 bases between. Germline-derived CDR1 and CDR2 are SGHVS and FNYEAQ. This CDR3 is CASSPWSSGANVLTF. In DNA form, the CDR3 reads TGTGCCAGCAGCCCCTGGAGCTCTGGGGCCAACGTCCTGACTTTC.

As for this clone: The junction shows a germline mismatch at one end, possibly a read error. The gene calls are TRBV5-1 and TRBJ2-7, with 9 positions matching TRBD1. The germline gives CDR1 SGHRS, CDR2 YFSETQ. The CDR3 has 14 residues. CDR3 bases: TGCGCCAGCAGCAGGGATGTGGGACAGGGCCCTCCAAACTTC. This gives the protein CASSRDVGQGPPNF.

This clone showed up just once. This rearrangement joins TRBV18 to TRBJ1-1; D perhaps matches TRBD1 (5 bases). The V gene lost 2 bases and the J gene lost 9 bases, with 10 bases spanning the gap. Germline V gene data show CDR1 as KGHSH and CDR2 as LQKENI. CDR3 length: 12 residues. The CDR3 is CASSPNGGQAFF. The DNA for the CDR3 is TGTGCCAGCTCACCAAACGGGGGACAAGCTTTCTTT.

This chain connects TRBV9 to TRBJ1-1, with a weak D call TRBD1 (5 bases). Germline-derived CDR1 and CDR2 are SGDLS and YYNGEE. The CDR3 has 13 amino acids. Trimming stripped 3 bases from V and 0 bases from J, with 6 bases between. CDR3 sequence reads: CASSGQMNTEAFF. CDR3 DNA: TGTGCCAGCAGCGGACAGATGAACACTGAAGCTTTCTTT.